Listed below are T cell receptor beta chains from one sample, sequenced in a study of T cell responses to AZD1222 COVID-19 vaccine. Clones were read by immunoSEQ multiplex PCR, and TCRdb kept only the in-frame ones, dropping some. This sample has under 150,000 clones, with 88% found just once. Material: peripheral blood, obtained 28 days after the second AZD1222 dose. These receptor sequences come from an adult who received the AZD1222 COVID-19 vaccine. CDR3s include the opening cysteine and the closing phenylalanine or tryptophan. Each record gives: clone size, J gene, V gene, D gene, CDR3 DNA, CDR3 protein. D genes are given only for firm matches. Clone size is stated in some rows and not others, as once, few, many or a class when expanded.

size: NA
J: TRBJ2-7
V: TRBV7-2
D: TRBD2
DNA: TGTGCCAGCAGCCCCCATCAGCGGGGCACCTCCTACGAGCAGTACTTC
CDR3: CASSPHQRGTSYEQYF

size: NA
J: TRBJ2-3
V: TRBV5-5
D: TRBD1
DNA: TGTGCCAGCAGCTGGACAGGAGCGAGCACAGATACGCAGTATTTT
CDR3: CASSWTGASTDTQYF

size: NA
J: TRBJ2-2
V: TRBV30
D: TRBD1
DNA: TGTGCCTGGAGTGTTAGAGGGGGCCAGGCCGGGGAGCTGTTTTTT
CDR3: CAWSVRGGQAGELFF

size: NA
J: TRBJ1-1
V: TRBV5-1
D: NA
DNA: TGCGCCAGCAGCTTTGGCCCCGGTGGGTCGAACACTGAAGCTTTCTTT
CDR3: CASSFGPGGSNTEAFF

size: NA
J: TRBJ1-5
V: TRBV27
D: NA
DNA: TGTGCCAGCAGACCCGGGGGAAGCAATCAGCCCCAGCATTTT
CDR3: CASRPGGSNQPQHF

size: NA
J: TRBJ1-1
V: TRBV6-5
D: NA
DNA: TGTGCCAGCAGCAACAGGGATCGCACTGAAGCTTTCTTT
CDR3: CASSNRDRTEAFF

size: once
J: TRBJ1-5
V: TRBV19
D: TRBD1
DNA: TGTGCCAGTAGTGAACAGGGGGAGCAGCCCCAGCATTTT
CDR3: CASSEQGEQPQHF

size: few
J: TRBJ1-4
V: TRBV4-3
D: NA
DNA: TGCGCCAGCAGCCAAGATCTAAGGGGCACTAATGAAAAACTGTTTTTT
CDR3: CASSQDLRGTNEKLFF

size: NA
J: TRBJ2-3
V: TRBV7-8
D: TRBD2
DNA: TGTGCCAGCAGCCCTCGGTTGAGCGGGGGGGACACAGATACGCAGTATTTT
CDR3: CASSPRLSGGDTDTQYF

size: once
J: TRBJ1-6
V: TRBV3-1/TRBV3-2
D: NA
DNA: TGTGCCAGCAGCCAAGACTCAGTAATCGATAATTCACCCCTCCACTTT
CDR3: CASSQDSVIDNSPLHF

size: once
J: TRBJ1-2
V: TRBV5-6
D: TRBD1
DNA: TGTGCCAGCAGCTTGTACGGGACAGATATTAACTATGGCTACACCTTC
CDR3: CASSLYGTDINYGYTF

size: NA
J: TRBJ2-3
V: TRBV7-9
D: TRBD2
DNA: TGTGCCAGCAGGGACGGGGGGACAGATACGCAGTATTTT
CDR3: CASRDGGTDTQYF

size: NA
J: TRBJ1-2
V: TRBV6-1
D: NA
DNA: TGTGCCAGCAGTGAATCCGGGTACTATGGCTACACCTTC
CDR3: CASSESGYYGYTF

size: NA
J: TRBJ2-1
V: TRBV28
D: NA
DNA: TGTGCCAGCAGTTTACCGGAGAGCTCCTACAATGAGCAGTTCTTC
CDR3: CASSLPESSYNEQFF

size: NA
J: TRBJ1-5
V: TRBV6-1
D: TRBD1
DNA: TGTGCCAGCAGTGATCCGAAACAGGGGGCAATTCAGCCCCAGCATTTT
CDR3: CASSDPKQGAIQPQHF

size: NA
J: TRBJ1-2
V: TRBV27
D: TRBD1
DNA: TGTGCCAGCAGTCCGACCGGGACAGGGGGCCCCCCAGGTGGCTACACCTTC
CDR3: CASSPTGTGGPPGGYTF

size: once
J: TRBJ2-3
V: TRBV10-1
D: NA
DNA: TGCGCCAGCAGTGACAGCGGGCAGGCAGATACGCAGTATTTT
CDR3: CASSDSGQADTQYF

size: NA
J: TRBJ1-5
V: TRBV2
D: TRBD1
DNA: TGTGCCAGCAGCTCAAGACAGGGTAATCTCGGCAATCAGCCCCAGCATTTT
CDR3: CASSSRQGNLGNQPQHF

size: NA
J: TRBJ1-1
V: TRBV5-4
D: NA
DNA: TGTGCCAGCAGCCGAGGGGCTAGCACTGAAGCTTTCTTT
CDR3: CASSRGASTEAFF

size: NA
J: TRBJ2-2
V: TRBV5-4
D: NA
DNA: TGTGCCAGCAGCCTGGGGACCGGAGGGACCGGGGAGCTGTTTTTT
CDR3: CASSLGTGGTGELFF

size: NA
J: TRBJ2-5
V: TRBV5-1
D: NA
DNA: TGCGCCAGCAGCTTGGCGGGGGTAAGGGAGGAGACCCAGTACTTC
CDR3: CASSLAGVREETQYF

size: NA
J: TRBJ2-7
V: TRBV13
D: NA
DNA: TGTGCCAGCAGCGGACGGGGCAGCTCCTACGAGCAGTACTTC
CDR3: CASSGRGSSYEQYF

size: NA
J: TRBJ2-1
V: TRBV28
D: NA
DNA: TGTGCCAGCAGTCCCGGCTGGCGGGACGATACTAGAAATGAGCAGTTCTTC
CDR3: CASSPGWRDDTRNEQFF

size: NA
J: TRBJ2-1
V: TRBV5-1
D: NA
DNA: TGCGCCAGCAACAGCGTGGGAAACAATGAGCAGTTCTTC
CDR3: CASNSVGNNEQFF

size: NA
J: TRBJ1-3
V: TRBV6-1
D: NA
DNA: TGTGCCAGCAGTGAAAGGCAGGGCGCGGGTTCTATATATTTT
CDR3: CASSERQGAGSIYF

size: NA
J: TRBJ2-1
V: TRBV28
D: NA
DNA: TGTGCCAGCAGTTTGGTGTTCCGTTTGGTTTTCGGTGAGCAGTTCTTC
CDR3: CASSLVFRLVFGEQFF

size: once
J: TRBJ1-6
V: TRBV2
D: NA
DNA: TGTGCCAGCATTGGGGACTATAATTCACCCCTCCACTTT
CDR3: CASIGDYNSPLHF

size: NA
J: TRBJ2-7
V: TRBV6-5
D: TRBD2
DNA: TGTGCCAGCAGTTTACGGACTAGCGGGGAGGGGTACGAGCAGTACTTC
CDR3: CASSLRTSGEGYEQYF

size: NA
J: TRBJ2-5
V: TRBV7-6
D: TRBD2
DNA: TGTGCCAGCAGCCTCCGCACTACGACTAGCGGGGCTGAGACCCAGTACTTC
CDR3: CASSLRTTTSGAETQYF

size: once
J: TRBJ2-1
V: TRBV24-1
D: TRBD1
DNA: TGTGCCACCAGTGATCCTGGACAGGGATACAATGAGCAGTTCTTC
CDR3: CATSDPGQGYNEQFF

size: once
J: TRBJ1-3
V: TRBV19
D: NA
DNA: TGTGCCAGTAGTTGGGGACGATCCTCTGGAAACACCATATATTTT
CDR3: CASSWGRSSGNTIYF

size: NA
J: TRBJ2-1
V: TRBV6-5
D: NA
DNA: TGTGCCAGCAGTTACCGGGGGGCCGGGAATGAGCAGTTCTTC
CDR3: CASSYRGAGNEQFF

size: NA
J: TRBJ2-6
V: TRBV23-1
D: NA
DNA: TGCGCCAGCACCCGAGGTGGGGCTGGGGCCAACGTCCTGACTTTC
CDR3: CASTRGGAGANVLTF

size: once
J: TRBJ1-1
V: TRBV29-1
D: NA
DNA: TGCAGCGTTTACGAGGCAGGTGAAGCTTTCTTT
CDR3: CSVYEAGEAFF

size: NA
J: TRBJ2-3
V: TRBV5-4
D: NA
DNA: TGTGCCAGCAGCGCACAGACCACAGATACGCAGTATTTT
CDR3: CASSAQTTDTQYF

size: NA
J: TRBJ1-4
V: TRBV10-3
D: NA
DNA: TGTGCCATCAGCCCCGTGGCTGGGGGTATAGAAAAACTGTTTTTT
CDR3: CAISPVAGGIEKLFF

size: NA
J: TRBJ1-1
V: TRBV27
D: NA
DNA: TGTGCCAGCAGTTTAATGGCCACGGGCACTGAAGCTTTCTTT
CDR3: CASSLMATGTEAFF

size: NA
J: TRBJ1-1
V: TRBV29-1
D: NA
DNA: TGCAGCGTTGCGGCGGGACAAAAGAGCACTGAAGCTTTCTTT
CDR3: CSVAAGQKSTEAFF

size: NA
J: TRBJ2-7
V: TRBV4-3
D: NA
DNA: TGCGCCAGCAGCCAAGACGGGGACGAGCAGTACTTC
CDR3: CASSQDGDEQYF

size: NA
J: TRBJ2-3
V: TRBV19
D: NA
DNA: TGTGCCAGTACTGGGGCTAGCGGCACAGATACGCAGTATTTT
CDR3: CASTGASGTDTQYF

size: NA
J: TRBJ2-3
V: TRBV3-1/TRBV3-2
D: NA
DNA: TGTGCCAGCAGCCAAGGGGTCCTTAACTGGGATACGCAGTATTTT
CDR3: CASSQGVLNWDTQYF

size: NA
J: TRBJ2-3
V: TRBV11-2
D: NA
DNA: TGTGCCAGCAGCTTAGCGTACAGCACAGATACGCAGTATTTT
CDR3: CASSLAYSTDTQYF

size: NA
J: TRBJ2-1
V: TRBV7-9
D: NA
DNA: TGTGCCAGCAGCTATTACAATGAGCAGTTCTTC
CDR3: CASSYYNEQFF

size: NA
J: TRBJ2-2
V: TRBV15
D: NA
DNA: TGTGCCACCAGCAGAGGGTCATCTAGCGAGAACACCGGGGAGCTGTTTTTT
CDR3: CATSRGSSSENTGELFF

size: NA
J: TRBJ2-3
V: TRBV10-3
D: TRBD2
DNA: TGTGCCATCAGAGGGACTAGCGGGACAGATACGCAGTATTTT
CDR3: CAIRGTSGTDTQYF

size: NA
J: TRBJ1-1
V: TRBV4-1
D: NA
DNA: TGCGCCAGCAGCCAAGGGCCCACCTCAGGGAACACTGAAGCTTTCTTT
CDR3: CASSQGPTSGNTEAFF

size: NA
J: TRBJ1-5
V: TRBV19
D: NA
DNA: TGTGCCAGTAGTACGGGAGGCGGGGAGATCCCGCCCCAGCATTTT
CDR3: CASSTGGGEIPPQHF

size: NA
J: TRBJ1-1
V: TRBV27
D: TRBD1
DNA: TGTGCCAGCAGCCTAGACAGGGTCACTGAAGCTTTCTTT
CDR3: CASSLDRVTEAFF

size: NA
J: TRBJ2-5
V: TRBV5-1
D: NA
DNA: TGCGCCAGCAGCTTGGCGTCAGGGGTAGAGACCCAGTACTTC
CDR3: CASSLASGVETQYF

size: NA
J: TRBJ1-6
V: TRBV7-9
D: NA
DNA: TGTGCCAGCAGCCCCAGCCCCCTTATAGTCTCACCCCTCCACTTT
CDR3: CASSPSPLIVSPLHF

size: NA
J: TRBJ2-5
V: TRBV19
D: NA
DNA: TGTGCCAGTAGTATCGCCCCGGGACACGGGGCCCAGTACTTC
CDR3: CASSIAPGHGAQYF

size: NA
J: TRBJ2-4
V: TRBV28
D: TRBD1
DNA: TGTGCCAGCAGTTCCGGACAGGGGTTACTAGCCAAAAACATTCAGTACTTC
CDR3: CASSSGQGLLAKNIQYF

size: NA
J: TRBJ2-1
V: TRBV6-6
D: NA
DNA: TGTGCCAGCGAATCAACAGGCAGCTCCTACAATGAGCAGTTCTTC
CDR3: CASESTGSSYNEQFF